Presented here are 3 T cell receptor beta chains from one specimen sequenced in a study of beta chain features in type 1 diabetes (dated by TCRdb to 2016 to 2019). What the work shows at the level of the full study, not this receptor alone: Type 1 diabetes patients showed a moderate but significant shortening of TCRB CDR3 length in all four CD4+ subsets.

Their specific antigens are unknown. Libraries came from the immunoSEQ multiplex PCR assay. All of the isolated RNA was reverse transcribed with the High Capacity cDNA Reverse Transcription Kit, so expressed TCRB transcripts were sequenced. In its TCRdb copy, this immuneACCESS table keeps in-frame sequences only and misses some clones. Where compared with another copy, unresolved V genes explain less than half of these, and the others have no known cause. This sample holds some 700,000 clones; around 15% were observed only once. Of the sample, approximately 0.02% falls within the top ten clones. The material sequenced was naive CD4+ T cells from blood. The cell subset or site label of this sample denotes: true naive CD4+ T cells. The receptors come from a man aged 18 to 35 with type 1 diabetes.

This chain uses TRBV5-1 with TRBJ2-2; D gene ambiguous. Germline V CDR1 and CDR2: SGHRS, YFSETQ. CDR3 length equals 16 residues. Trimming cost V 1 base and J 0 bases, with 10 bases left between them. The CDR3 is CASSLSAIANTGELFF. Here the CDR3 DNA reads TGCGCCAGCAGCTTGTCCGCAATCGCGAACACCGGGGAGCTGTTTTTT.

This clone was seen only a few times. CDR3 sequence reads: CASSPSQGAFNSPLHF. The CDR3 DNA reads TGTGCCAGCTCACCAAGCCAGGGGGCCTTTAATTCACCCCTCCACTTT. V is TRBV18 and J is TRBJ1-6; 8 bases match TRBD1. CDR1 KGHSH and CDR2 LQKENI come from the germline V gene. J gave up 6 bases and V 2 bases, and 6 bases lay outside the gene matches. The CDR3 has 16 residues.

This clone was found a few times. The J gene is TRBJ2-7, the V gene TRBV5-4, with D maybe TRBD2 (7 bases). V was shortened by 0 bases and J by 8 bases, with 12 bases between the two germline ends. CDR3 length: 13 amino acids. Germline V lookup: CDR1 SGHNT, CDR2 YYREEE (reference sequence). Here the CDR3 reads CASSLVGGPQQYF. CDR3 DNA: TGTGCCAGCAGCTTGGTCGGGGGGCCCCAGCAGTACTTC.